This T cell receptor beta chain was documented in a study of T cell repertoires in cytomegalovirus infection. Study information: Public TCR beta signatures marked donors with CMV infection and the matching HLA. Study findings and constraints: CMV carriers with the relevant HLA were identified by cumulative public TCR beta family frequency. What dominated the ex vivo response were HLA-C-restricted CMV-specific TCR beta clonotypes.

This clonotype came up a few times. The target antigen is unknown. TCRdb itself ran the reads through MiXCR, one entry per CDR3 protein. The sample lists some 97,000 distinct CDR3 sequences; about 22% were seen once. The germline gives CDR1 LNHNV, CDR2 YYDKDF (reference sequence). J lost 2 bases, V lost 4 bases, and 7 bases had no gene match. CDR3 length: 16 amino acids. V usage is TRBV15 and J usage is TRBJ2-7; 11 nucleotides line up with TRBD2. Sequenced material: CD8+ T cells from PBMCs. The sequence was obtained from a human donor in good health (CMV status not recorded). Some clones in this sample may be carry-over from other donors' samples. In nucleotides, the CDR3 is TGTGCCACCAGCACCCCCGGGACTAGCGGCCCCTACGAGCAGTACTTC. As protein: CATSTPGTSGPYEQYF.